Listed here is a single T cell receptor beta chain. Its cognate antigen is unknown. Per germline, CDR1 SGHTA and CDR2 FQGNSA. The V end was cut by 4 bases, the J end by 0 bases, with 16 bases between. The CDR3 extends over 16 amino acids. The entry originates in a study of T-cell memory formation after mild COVID-19. Study-level results: Clones that got smaller from day 15 to 85 had even CD4/CD8, while clones growing later tipped toward CD4+.

The authors produced TCR alpha and TCR beta cDNA libraries with sample barcodes and UMIs by 5'RACE using constant-segment primers. Each CDR3 protein is one row after TCRdb ran MiXCR on the 5' RACE reads. The sample contains approximately 400,000 distinct CDR3 sequences, about a sixth of which appear only once. Specimen: PBMCs or a T cell subset sorted from them (not recorded which). The source is a man aged 18-30 years who had mild COVID-19 (a few samples of this study predate the infection). Cell type and time point are not known. The V gene is TRBV7-2, the J gene TRBJ2-7; D gene uncertain. CDR3 amino acids: CASSSPGMADSYEQYF. The CDR3 nucleotides read TGTGCCAGCAGCTCACCAGGAATGGCCGACTCCTACGAGCAGTACTTC. The full variable domain, completed using reference TRBV7-2 and TRBJ2-7, is GAGVSQSPSNKVTEKGKDVELRCDPISGHTALYWYRQSLGQGLEFLIYFQGNSAPDKSGLPSDRFSAERTGGSVSTLTIQRTQQEDSAVYLCASSSPGMADSYEQYFGPGTRLTVT.